Listed here are 16 T cell receptor beta chains from one sample, sequenced in a study of metastatic and nonmetastatic thyroid tumors. TCRdb re-clonotyped the PCR reads through MiXCR. Here the sample spans approximately 28,000 clones, roughly a fifth being singletons. Before thyroid surgery, none of the patients had received any treatment. Material for sequencing was blood. The receptor set was obtained from a female donor with papillary thyroid cancer or a benign thyroid nodule (not recorded which). Some clones in this sample may be carry-over from other donors' samples.

This sequence joins TRBV5-1 and TRBJ2-7; 9 nucleotides match TRBD1. The CDR3 contains 14 residues. The V and J ends lost 4 bases and 3 bases, in that order; junction bases with no gene match: 5. CDR1 SGHRS and CDR2 YFSETQ come from the germline V gene. CDR3: CASSTGQGVYEQYF. The DNA of the CDR3 is TGCGCCAGCAGCACGGGACAGGGAGTCTACGAGCAGTACTTC. Looking up the rest from reference TRBV5-1 and TRBJ2-7 gives the full variable domain: KAGVTQTPRYLIKTRGQQVTLSCSPISGHRSVSWYQQTPGQGLQFLFEYFSETQRNKGNFPGRFSGRQFSNSRSEMNVSTLELGDSALYLCASSTGQGVYEQYFGPGTRLTVT.

Many counts were recorded for this clone. This chain links TRBV2 with TRBJ2-5, with D possibly being TRBD1 (6 bases). V was cut by 5 bases and J by 5 bases, with 18 bases left in between. This CDR3 is built from 15 residues. The germline V gene encodes CDR1 SNHLY and CDR2 FYNNEI. The CDR3 spells CASSQIRAGAETQYF. The DNA for the CDR3 is TGTGCCAGCAGTCAAATCCGAGCAGGGGCGGAGACCCAGTACTTC.

This clone is medium-sized (0.01 to 0.1%) in the sample. V and J are TRBV6-6 and TRBJ1-2; 8 bases map to TRBD1. V gave up 2 bases and J gave up 8 bases; unmatched junction bases: 7. This CDR3 region has 14 residues. CDR1 is MNHNY, CDR2 SVGAGI, per germline (reference sequence). CDR3 bases: TGTGCCAGCAGTTACCAGGGGGCGCGAGACGGCTACACCTTC. This codes for CASSYQGARDGYTF.

This clone turned up a few times. The rearrangement joins TRBV7-3 to TRBJ1-1, with D possibly matching TRBD1 (6 bases). This CDR3 is 16 amino acids long. Germline lookup yields CDR1 SGHTA and CDR2 FQGTGA. V lost 0 bases, J lost 3 bases, and 14 bases lay in between. The CDR3 DNA follows: TGTGCCAGCAGCTTAACCGGGACACCGGCCCACACTGAAGCTTTCTTT. This encodes CASSLTGTPAHTEAFF.

Relative to its sample, this clone is medium-sized (0.01 to 0.1%). This chain uses TRBV27 with TRBJ2-1; D not certain. The CDR3 runs 11 residues. Trimming pared 2 bases from V and 11 bases from J, leaving 7 bases between. Germline-derived CDR1 and CDR2 are MNHEY and SMNVEV (reference sequence). The CDR3 protein is CASSLGSQQFF. Written as DNA, the CDR3 is TGTGCCAGCAGTTTAGGTTCCCAGCAGTTCTTC.

V is TRBV6-1 and J is TRBJ2-1; no firm D call. Looked up from germline, CDR1 is MNHNS and CDR2 is SASEGT. The V end was cut by 2 bases, the J end by 7 bases, with 9 bases between. This CDR3 comprises 13 residues. CDR3 in DNA: TGTGCCAGCAGTGAACTAGAACGGAATGAGCAGTTCTTC. Its protein product is CASSELERNEQFF.

The table lists this clone with a few counts. At the DNA level, this CDR3 is encoded by other sequences in the same sample as well. This chain uses TRBV6-1 with TRBJ1-2; TRBD1 might be the D (6 bases). With 6 bases removed from V and 1 base from J, the gap between germline ends came to 9 bases. There are 13 residues in the CDR3. The V gene's germline CDR1 is MNHNS and CDR2 SASEGT. CDR3 residues: CASRTGFNYGYTF. CDR3 coding DNA: TGTGCCAGCAGGACAGGTTTTAACTATGGCTACACCTTC.

Only one count was recorded for this clone. The chain recombines TRBV20-1 with TRBJ1-5, with TRBD1 matching over 8 bases. This CDR3 is built from 17 residues. V shed 3 bases and J 9 bases; nucleotides not matched to a gene: 19. Germline lookup yields CDR1 DFQATT and CDR2 SNEGSKA (reference sequence). The CDR3 spells CSASRGRRQGLPWPQHF. The CDR3 bases are TGCAGTGCTAGTAGGGGTCGCCGACAGGGGCTACCATGGCCCCAGCATTTT.

A few counts support this clone. The chain employs TRBV7-2 and TRBJ1-2; 7 nucleotides match TRBD1. With V trimmed by 5 bases and J by 6 bases, 9 bases remained unmatched. The length of the CDR3 is 14 residues. Germline CDR1 and CDR2: SGHTA and FQGNSA. This CDR3 is CASSSRQGMDGYTF. CDR3 sequence (DNA): TGTGCCAGCAGCAGCCGACAGGGTATGGATGGCTACACCTTC.

This clone was observed many times. V usage is TRBV7-6 and J usage is TRBJ1-5; D is uncertain. Per the germline V gene, CDR1 is SGHVS and CDR2 is FNYEAQ. The V end lost 5 bases, the J end lost 2 bases, and 10 bases lay between the germline ends. The CDR3 length is 14 residues. This CDR3 reads CASSDGPGNQPQHF. The CDR3 bases are TGTGCCAGCAGCGACGGTCCTGGCAATCAGCCCCAGCATTTT.

The rearrangement links TRBV6-1 to TRBJ1-2; tentative D call: TRBD1 (5 bases). V was cut by 5 bases and J by 3 bases, with 7 bases left in between. This CDR3 has 12 residues. The germline V gene encodes CDR1 MNHNS and CDR2 SASEGT. In DNA form, the CDR3 reads TGTGCCAGCAGTCCAGGGTACTATGGCTACACCTTC. It translates to CASSPGYYGYTF.

This clone is medium-sized (0.01 to 0.1%) within its sample. V and J are TRBV6-5 and TRBJ2-7; D ambiguous. The ends were cut back, 0 bases at V and 1 base at J, with 10 bases in the middle. Germline CDR1 MNHEY, CDR2 SVGAGI. This CDR3 contains 15 residues. CDR3 protein: CASSYSGFGSYEQYF. CDR3 bases: TGTGCCAGCAGTTACTCGGGGTTCGGGTCCTACGAGCAGTACTTC.

This clone occurred a few times. V usage is TRBV28 and J usage is TRBJ1-1; D possibly corresponds to TRBD1 (6 bases). V shed 5 bases and J shed 7 bases, with 11 bases lying between them. Germline-derived CDR1 and CDR2 are MDHEN and SYDVKM. The CDR3 is 12 residues long. The CDR3, as DNA: TGTGCCAGCAGTCCTTGGACAGTTGAAGCTTTCTTT. It codes for CASSPWTVEAFF.

The chain has TRBV6-1 and TRBJ2-7, with TRBD1 matching 10 bases. CDR1 and CDR2 from the germline V gene are MNHNS and SASEGT. Trimming removed 7 bases from V and 4 bases from J; junction bases left unmatched: 10. This CDR3 contains 15 residues. CDR3 residues: CASTPPGQGWYEQYF. Here the CDR3 DNA reads TGTGCCAGCACCCCACCGGGACAGGGGTGGTACGAGCAGTACTTC.

The table lists this clone with many counts. This chain uses TRBV3-1 with TRBJ1-6; the D gene is possibly TRBD1 (6 bases). The germline V and J ends were trimmed by 4 bases and 8 bases, with 12 bases remaining between them. The germline CDR1 and CDR2 sequences are LGHDT and YNNKEL (reference sequence). The CDR3 extends over 14 amino acids. Here the CDR3 reads CASSPQQGDSPLHF. The CDR3, as DNA: TGTGCCAGCAGCCCGCAACAGGGTGATTCACCCCTCCACTTT.

This clone was found a few times. V gene TRBV11-2 combines with J gene TRBJ2-1; 10 bases align to TRBD2. Germline CDR1 SGHAT, CDR2 FQNNGV. The length of the CDR3 is 16 residues. Trimming cost V 3 bases and J 0 bases; bases outside gene matches: 2. As DNA, the CDR3 is TGTGCCAGCAGCTTTGGACTAGCGGTCTCCTACAATGAGCAGTTCTTC. Residues: CASSFGLAVSYNEQFF.